The 10 T cell receptor beta chains presented below share a single source sample, sequenced in a study of CD8 T cells in Susac syndrome. Reverse transcription used roughly 0.45 to 1 ug RNA and random hexamers. One entry per CDR3 protein results from TCRdb running MiXCR on the immunoSEQ multiplex PCR reads. The repertoire includes 150,000 to 200,000 distinct CDR3 sequences, 90% to 95% of them detected once, and over 0.12% sits in the top ten. Material: CD4+ T cells from PBMCs. The source is a human donor in good health.

The V gene is TRBV11-2, the J gene TRBJ2-5; TRBD1 matches at 9 bases. With 4 bases clipped from V and 4 bases from J, the junction kept 16 bases outside the gene matches. Germline lookup yields CDR1 SGHAT and CDR2 FQNNGV. CDR3 length equals 18 residues. The CDR3 DNA sequence: TGTGCCAGCAGCTACGGACAGGGGCCCATGATCGTTCCAGAGACCCAGTACTTC. Translation: CASSYGQGPMIVPETQYF.

The chain joins TRBV7-2 to TRBJ1-3; no clear D. The CDR3 length is 16 residues. Germline V lookup: CDR1 SGHTA, CDR2 FQGNSA. The ends were cut back, 1 base at V and 0 bases at J, with 10 bases in the middle. CDR3 DNA sequence: TGTGCCAGCAGCTTAGAACTGTTGAGCTCTGGAAACACCATATATTTT. It encodes CASSLELLSSGNTIYF.

This chain's CDR3 is CSAVPLSRSRETQYF. The CDR3 DNA follows: TGCAGTGCTGTCCCCCTAAGTCGTAGTAGGGAGACCCAGTACTTC. The chain recombines TRBV20-1 with TRBJ2-5; D gene uncertain. The germline V and J ends were trimmed by 5 bases and 5 bases, with 21 bases remaining between them. CDR3 size: 15 residues. Germline values: CDR1 DFQATT, CDR2 SNEGSKA (reference sequence).

This clonotype occurred once. This chain uses TRBV7-8 with TRBJ2-5, with TRBD2 as a possible D gene (6 bases). The CDR3 covers 15 residues. Germline values: CDR1 SGHVS, CDR2 FQNEAQ. With 5 bases removed from V and 4 bases from J, the gap between germline ends came to 17 bases. The CDR3 bases are TGTGCCAGCAGCCCAAGCCTGGGGGGTCGAGAGACCCAGTACTTC. Protein product: CASSPSLGGRETQYF.

The chain employs TRBV29-1 and TRBJ1-1; TRBD1 matches at 8 bases. The CDR3 extends over 14 amino acids. Germline V CDR1 and CDR2: SQVTM, ANQGSEA. With V trimmed by 0 bases and J by 6 bases, 6 bases remained unmatched. The CDR3 nucleotides are TGCAGCGTTGAAGAGGGACAGGCGCTAGCTGAAGCTTTCTTT. Translated: CSVEEGQALAEAFF.

The chain links TRBV3-1 to TRBJ1-4; D possibly corresponds to TRBD1 (6 bases). V shed 4 bases and J shed 5 bases, with 8 bases lying between them. CDR1 is LGHDT and CDR2 is YNNKEL in the germline V gene (reference sequence). CDR3 size: 13 residues. CDR3 DNA sequence: TGTGCCAGCAGCCCCCAGGGGAATGAAAAACTGTTTTTT. Amino acid sequence: CASSPQGNEKLFF.

The V gene is TRBV29-1, the J gene TRBJ2-7, with 7 bases identical to TRBD1. The junction had 6 bases not matched to a gene; V was cut back by 5 bases and J by 8 bases. Germline CDR1 SQVTM, CDR2 ANQGSEA. The CDR3 is 11 residues long. The DNA for the CDR3 is TGCAGCGTTAAACAGGGGATTCAGCAGTACTTC. Its translation is CSVKQGIQQYF.

V usage is TRBV20-1 and J usage is TRBJ2-5; D remains unclear. Germline V CDR1 and CDR2: DFQATT, SNEGSKA (reference sequence). With 0 bases removed from V and 3 bases from J, the gap between germline ends came to 14 bases. CDR3 length: 15 residues. Here the CDR3 DNA reads TGCAGTGCTAGAGACCCGGACGGCTACGAAGAGACCCAGTACTTC. Translated: CSARDPDGYEETQYF.

J is TRBJ2-1 and V is TRBV20-1; D may be TRBD1 (6 bases). The CDR3 runs 13 residues. CDR1 is DFQATT and CDR2 is SNEGSKA in the germline V gene (reference sequence). V shed 5 bases and J shed 9 bases, with 17 bases lying between them. The CDR3 nucleotides are TGCAGTGCTCGACTGGGGGCTCGGGGTGAGCAGTTCTTC. Translated, it gives CSARLGARGEQFF.

The chain couples TRBV29-1 to TRBJ2-1; 11 bases map to TRBD1. V gave up 5 bases and J gave up 0 bases; unmatched junction bases: 18. CDR1 is SQVTM, CDR2 ANQGSEA, per germline. The CDR3 is made up of 20 amino acids. The CDR3 DNA follows: TGCAGCGTTCGAAGAAAGCCGGGACAGGGGGACTCTCACTCCTACAATGAGCAGTTCTTC. Translating it yields CSVRRKPGQGDSHSYNEQFF.